The sequence of this TCR beta chain was determined in a study of T cells after yellow fever vaccination. The V end was cut by 9 bases, the J end by 10 bases, with 16 bases between. The CDR3 is 12 amino acids. Per germline, CDR1 MNHEY and CDR2 SVGEGT. This clonotype was counted between two and nine times. Its antigen is unknown. Overall study findings and caveats: At under 97% for CD4 and approximately 89% for CD8, most primary-vaccination clones showed up again after the booster.

Each CDR3 protein gets one entry after TCRdb re-called the 5' RACE reads with MiXCR. Here the sample spans about 260,000 distinct CDR3 sequences, approximately 12% being singletons. Sequenced material: CD4+ T cells sorted from PBMCs, taken 45 days after the yellow fever booster vaccination. This sequence joins TRBV6-2 or TRBV6-3 and TRBJ2-1; no definite D call. This clonotype was sampled from a man in his thirties or forties who received the YFV17D yellow fever vaccine. CDR3 sequence: CASRTLSEEQFF. DNA for the CDR3: TGTGCCAGTAGGACCCTTTCGGAGGAGCAGTTCTTC.